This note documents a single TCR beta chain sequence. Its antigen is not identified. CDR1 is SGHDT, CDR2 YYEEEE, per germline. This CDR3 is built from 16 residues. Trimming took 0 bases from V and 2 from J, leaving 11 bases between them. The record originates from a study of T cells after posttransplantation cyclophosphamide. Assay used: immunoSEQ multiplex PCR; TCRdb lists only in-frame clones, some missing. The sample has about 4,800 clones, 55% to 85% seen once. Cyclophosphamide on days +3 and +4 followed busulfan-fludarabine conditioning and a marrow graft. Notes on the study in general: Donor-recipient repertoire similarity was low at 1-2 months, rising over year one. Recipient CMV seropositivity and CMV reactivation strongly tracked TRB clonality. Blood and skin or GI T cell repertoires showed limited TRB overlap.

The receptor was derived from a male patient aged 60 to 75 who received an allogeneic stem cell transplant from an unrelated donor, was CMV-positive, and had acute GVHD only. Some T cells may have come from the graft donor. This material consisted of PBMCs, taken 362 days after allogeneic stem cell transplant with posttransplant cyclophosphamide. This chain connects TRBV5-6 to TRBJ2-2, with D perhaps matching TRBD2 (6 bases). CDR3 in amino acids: CASSLVGLSNTGELFF. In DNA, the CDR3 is TGTGCCAGCAGCTTGGTGGGACTGTCCAACACCGGGGAGCTGTTTTTT.